The sequence of this T cell receptor (beta chain) was determined in a study of blood T cell repertoires in COVID-19. As for the study in general: The origin of the acute and convalescent COVID-19 samples was the United States, Italy and Spain. Sample material is recorded as cDNA or gDNA derived from T cells, B-cell-depleted T cells, or PBMCs.

Germline CDR1 reads LNHDA; CDR2 reads SQIVND (reference sequence). Between the trimmed V and J ends, which lost 5 bases and 2 bases, there was a span of 15 bases. The CDR3 sequence is 15 residues long. Using immunoSEQ multiplex PCR, the repertoire was profiled, and TCRdb retains in-frame clones only, with some absent. The table includes 65,000 to 85,000 clones, roughly nine tenths detected once. The sequence was obtained from a man in his fifties with acute or convalescent COVID-19. The chain is built from TRBV19 and TRBJ1-2; TRBD1 is a possible D gene (6 bases). The sample comprised peripheral blood. Here the CDR3 reads CASSDARGINYGYTF. DNA of the CDR3: TGTGCCAGTAGTGACGCCAGGGGAATCAACTATGGCTACACCTTC.